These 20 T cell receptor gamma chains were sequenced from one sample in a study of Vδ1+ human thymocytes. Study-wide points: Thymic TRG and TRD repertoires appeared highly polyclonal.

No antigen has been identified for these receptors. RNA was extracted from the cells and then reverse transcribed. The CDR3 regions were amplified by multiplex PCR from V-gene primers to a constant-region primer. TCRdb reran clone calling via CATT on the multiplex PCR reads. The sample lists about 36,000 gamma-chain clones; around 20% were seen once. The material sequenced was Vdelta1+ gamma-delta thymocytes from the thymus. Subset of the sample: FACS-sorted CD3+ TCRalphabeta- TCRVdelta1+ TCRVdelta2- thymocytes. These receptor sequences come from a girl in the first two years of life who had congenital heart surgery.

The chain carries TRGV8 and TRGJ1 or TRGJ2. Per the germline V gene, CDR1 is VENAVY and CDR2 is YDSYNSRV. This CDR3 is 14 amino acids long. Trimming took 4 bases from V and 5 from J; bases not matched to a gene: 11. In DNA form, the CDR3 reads TGTGCCACCTGGGAAGGCTCAAGGGATTATAAGAAACTCTTT. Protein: CATWEGSRDYKKLF.

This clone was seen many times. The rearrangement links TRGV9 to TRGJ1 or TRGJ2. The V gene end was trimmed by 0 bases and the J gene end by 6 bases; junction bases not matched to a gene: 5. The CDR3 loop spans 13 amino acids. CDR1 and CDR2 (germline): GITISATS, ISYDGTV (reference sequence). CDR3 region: CALWEVQRYKKLF. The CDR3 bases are TGTGCCTTGTGGGAGGTGCAACGTTATAAGAAACTCTTT.

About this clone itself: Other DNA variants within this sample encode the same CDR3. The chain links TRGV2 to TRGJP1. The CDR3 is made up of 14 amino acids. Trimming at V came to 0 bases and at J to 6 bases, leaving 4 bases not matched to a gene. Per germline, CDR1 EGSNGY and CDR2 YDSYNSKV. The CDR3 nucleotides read TGTGCCACCTGGGACGGGCTCTCTGGTTGGTTCAAGATATTT. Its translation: CATWDGLSGWFKIF.

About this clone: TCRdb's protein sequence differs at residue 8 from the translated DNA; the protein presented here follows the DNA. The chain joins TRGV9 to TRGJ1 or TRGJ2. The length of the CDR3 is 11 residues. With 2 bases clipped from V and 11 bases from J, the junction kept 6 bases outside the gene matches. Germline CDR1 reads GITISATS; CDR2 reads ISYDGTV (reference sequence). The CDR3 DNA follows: TGTGCCTTGTGGGAGGCCCTGGAGAAACTCTTT. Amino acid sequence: CALWEALEKLF.

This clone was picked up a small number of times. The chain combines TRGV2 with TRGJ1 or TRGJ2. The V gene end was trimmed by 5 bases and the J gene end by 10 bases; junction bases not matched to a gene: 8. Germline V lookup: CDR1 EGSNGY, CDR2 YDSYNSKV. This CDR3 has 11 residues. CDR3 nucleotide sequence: TGTGCCACCTGGGGAAAGGACAAGAAACTCTTT. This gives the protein CATWGKDKKLF.

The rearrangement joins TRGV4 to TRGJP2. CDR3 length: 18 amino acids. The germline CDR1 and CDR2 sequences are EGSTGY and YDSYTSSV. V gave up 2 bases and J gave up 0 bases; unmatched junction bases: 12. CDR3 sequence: CATWDEPEGYSSDWIKTF. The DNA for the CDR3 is TGTGCCACCTGGGATGAGCCGGAGGGGTATAGTAGTGATTGGATCAAGACGTTT.

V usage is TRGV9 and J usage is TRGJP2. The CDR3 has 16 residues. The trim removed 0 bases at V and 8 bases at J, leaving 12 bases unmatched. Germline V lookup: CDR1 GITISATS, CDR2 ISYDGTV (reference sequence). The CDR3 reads CALWEVHGGRDWIKTF. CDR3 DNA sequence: TGTGCCTTGTGGGAGGTGCACGGTGGGAGGGATTGGATCAAGACGTTT.

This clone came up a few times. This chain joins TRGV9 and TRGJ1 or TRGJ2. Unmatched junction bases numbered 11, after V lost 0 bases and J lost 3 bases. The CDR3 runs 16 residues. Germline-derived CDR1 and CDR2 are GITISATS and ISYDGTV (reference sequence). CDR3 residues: CALWEVRSLGYYKKLF. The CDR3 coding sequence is TGTGCCTTGTGGGAGGTGCGGTCTCTGGGTTATTATAAGAAACTCTTT.

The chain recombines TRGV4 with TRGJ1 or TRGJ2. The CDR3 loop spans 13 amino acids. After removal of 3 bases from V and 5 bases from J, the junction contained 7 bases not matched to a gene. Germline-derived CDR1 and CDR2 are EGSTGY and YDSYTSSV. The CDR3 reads CATWDRDHYKKLF. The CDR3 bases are TGTGCCACCTGGGATCGGGATCATTATAAGAAACTCTTT.

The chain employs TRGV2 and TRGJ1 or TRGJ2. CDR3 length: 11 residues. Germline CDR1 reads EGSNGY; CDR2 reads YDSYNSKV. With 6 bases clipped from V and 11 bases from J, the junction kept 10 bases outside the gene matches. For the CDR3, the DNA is TGTGCCACCTGGTCCCGGGGGGAGAAACTCTTT. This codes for CATWSRGEKLF.

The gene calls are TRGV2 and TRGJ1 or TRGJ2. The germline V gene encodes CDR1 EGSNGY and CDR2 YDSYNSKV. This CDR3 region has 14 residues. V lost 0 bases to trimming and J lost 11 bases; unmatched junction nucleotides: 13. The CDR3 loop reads CATWDGPAHPEKLF. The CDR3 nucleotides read TGTGCCACCTGGGACGGGCCCGCACATCCGGAGAAACTCTTT.

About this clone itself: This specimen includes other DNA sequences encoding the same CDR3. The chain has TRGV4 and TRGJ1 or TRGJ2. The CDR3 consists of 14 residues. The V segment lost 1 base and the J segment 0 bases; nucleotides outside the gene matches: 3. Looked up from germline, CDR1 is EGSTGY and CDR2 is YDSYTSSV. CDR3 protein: CATWDGRNYYKKLF. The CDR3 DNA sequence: TGTGCCACCTGGGATGGTCGGAATTATTATAAGAAACTCTTT.

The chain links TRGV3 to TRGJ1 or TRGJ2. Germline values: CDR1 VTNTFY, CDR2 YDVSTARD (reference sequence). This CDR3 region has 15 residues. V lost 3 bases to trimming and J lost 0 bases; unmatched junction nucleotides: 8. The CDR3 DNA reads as TGTGCCACCTGGGACGGTAGATCGAATTATTATAAGAAACTCTTT. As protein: CATWDGRSNYYKKLF.

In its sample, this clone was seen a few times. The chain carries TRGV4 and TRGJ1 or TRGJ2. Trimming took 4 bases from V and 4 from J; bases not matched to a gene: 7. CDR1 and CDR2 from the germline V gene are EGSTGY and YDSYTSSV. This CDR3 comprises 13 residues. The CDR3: CATWERGYYKKLF. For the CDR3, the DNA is TGTGCCACCTGGGAGCGCGGATATTATAAGAAACTCTTT.

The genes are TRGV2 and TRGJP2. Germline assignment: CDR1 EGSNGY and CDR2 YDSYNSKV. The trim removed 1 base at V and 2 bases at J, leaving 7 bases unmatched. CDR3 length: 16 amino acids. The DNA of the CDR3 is TGTGCCACCTGGGACGGCTGGGGGAGTAGTGATTGGATCAAGACGTTT. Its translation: CATWDGWGSSDWIKTF.

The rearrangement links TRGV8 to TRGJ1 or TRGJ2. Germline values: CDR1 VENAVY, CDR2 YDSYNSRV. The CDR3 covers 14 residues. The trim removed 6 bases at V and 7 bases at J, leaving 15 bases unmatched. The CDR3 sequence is CATWTPREGYKKLF. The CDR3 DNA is TGTGCCACCTGGACCCCGCGGGAAGGATATAAGAAACTCTTT.

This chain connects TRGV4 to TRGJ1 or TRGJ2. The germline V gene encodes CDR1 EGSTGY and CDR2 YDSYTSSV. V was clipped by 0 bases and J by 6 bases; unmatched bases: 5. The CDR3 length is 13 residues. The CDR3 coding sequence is TGTGCCACCTGGGATGGGCGACCTTATAAGAAACTCTTT. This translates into CATWDGRPYKKLF.

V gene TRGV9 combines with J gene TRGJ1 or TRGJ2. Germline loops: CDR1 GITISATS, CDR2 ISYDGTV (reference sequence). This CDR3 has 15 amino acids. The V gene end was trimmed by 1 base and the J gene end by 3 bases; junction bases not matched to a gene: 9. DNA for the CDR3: TGTGCCTTGTGGGAGGTCGACGGGACTTATTATAAGAAACTCTTT. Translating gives CALWEVDGTYYKKLF.

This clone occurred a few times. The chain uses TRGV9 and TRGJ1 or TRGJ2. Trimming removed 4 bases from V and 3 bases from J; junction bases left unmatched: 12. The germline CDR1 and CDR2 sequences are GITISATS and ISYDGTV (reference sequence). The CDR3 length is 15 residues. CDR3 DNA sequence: TGTGCCTTGTGGGATGCCGAACCCATTTATTATAAGAAACTCTTT. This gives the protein CALWDAEPIYYKKLF.

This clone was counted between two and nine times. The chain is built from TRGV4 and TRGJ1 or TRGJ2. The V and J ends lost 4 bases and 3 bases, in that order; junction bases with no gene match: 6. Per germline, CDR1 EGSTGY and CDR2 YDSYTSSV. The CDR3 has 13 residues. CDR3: CATWEAVYYKKLF. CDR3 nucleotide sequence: TGTGCCACCTGGGAAGCCGTTTATTATAAGAAACTCTTT.